These T cell receptor beta chains were read from a single sample in a study of radiation and T cells in renal cell carcinoma. The protocol was immunoSEQ multiplex PCR, while the TCRdb copy is restricted to in-frame clones and leaves out a portion. The sample holds around 77,000 clones, less than 85% seen once. Here the sequenced sample was blood, taken from a patient whose treatment included radiotherapy and nephrectomy. Receptors were obtained from a woman aged 55 to 70 with renal cell carcinoma. CDR3s include the opening cysteine and the closing phenylalanine or tryptophan. A D gene is named only where the DNA matches it firmly. Only some rows state a clone size, as once, few, many or a class for expanded clones.

abundance,d_gene,v_gene,j_gene,len,CDR3nt,CDR3aa
NA,NA,TRBV18,TRBJ1-2,15,TGTGCCAGCTCACCAGGGCAGGTGACACCCTATGGCTACACCTTC,CASSPGQVTPYGYTF
NA,TRBD1,TRBV4-1,TRBJ2-7,17,TGCGCCAGCAGCCAAGTTGTAGTAGGGGGCGCAGTCGCAGCGGAGTACTTC,CASSQVVVGGAVAAEYF
NA,NA,TRBV5-4,TRBJ2-3,16,TGTGCCAGCAGCTTGGAACCTCTTGGGTCCGGAGATACGCAGTATTTT,CASSLEPLGSGDTQYF
NA,TRBD1,TRBV25-1,TRBJ2-5,16,TGTGCCAGCAGTCCAACACCGGGACAGGGGGAAGAGACCCAGTACTTC,CASSPTPGQGEETQYF
NA,NA,TRBV5-4,TRBJ1-3,15,TGTGCCAGCAGCTTGGTCGGGAGCTCTGGAAACACCATATATTTT,CASSLVGSSGNTIYF
NA,NA,TRBV6-5,TRBJ1-1,11,TGTGCCAGCAGTTGGTCTTCTGAAGCTTTCTTT,CASSWSSEAFF
NA,NA,TRBV6-6,TRBJ2-7,13,TGTGCCAGCAGTCAACCGAGCTCCTACGAGCAGTACTTC,CASSQPSSYEQYF
NA,TRBD1,TRBV7-2,TRBJ2-1,13,TGTGCCAGCAGCTCTCTCGACAGGGGAAAGCAGTTCTTC,CASSSLDRGKQFF
NA,TRBD2,TRBV11-2,TRBJ2-1,16,TGTGCCAGCAGCCCCCGAGCGGGAGGGATCTACAATGAGCAGTTCTTC,CASSPRAGGIYNEQFF
NA,NA,TRBV4-1,TRBJ2-1,15,TGCGCCAGCAGCCAAGAAGGGACGCGTAGTTTTGAGCAGTTCTTC,CASSQEGTRSFEQFF
NA,NA,TRBV6-5,TRBJ2-1,13,TGTGCCAGCAGCTGGACCGTATACAATGAGCAGTTCTTC,CASSWTVYNEQFF
NA,NA,TRBV10-3,TRBJ2-6,15,TGTGCCATCAGTGAGTCTGGGGACGGGGCCAACGTCCTGACTTTC,CAISESGDGANVLTF
NA,NA,TRBV6-5,TRBJ2-2,15,TGTGCCAGCAGCCCAGGCGGACTGAACACCGGGGAGCTGTTTTTT,CASSPGGLNTGELFF
once,NA,TRBV6-6,TRBJ1-6,16,TGTGCCAGCAGTCATTCCGGGAGCTCCTATAATTCACCCCTCCACTTT,CASSHSGSSYNSPLHF
NA,NA,TRBV19,TRBJ1-3,19,TGTGCCAGTAGTATAGATTGGGAACGGCGACCGAGCTCTGGAAACACCATATATTTT,CASSIDWERRPSSGNTIYF
NA,NA,TRBV7-2,TRBJ2-1,17,TGTGCCAGCAGCTTTCCCGACAGGCCCAGCTCCTACAATGAGCAGTTCTTC,CASSFPDRPSSYNEQFF
NA,NA,TRBV5-1,TRBJ1-2,12,TGCGCCAGCAGCTTGGACGGGGTTGGCTACACCTTC,CASSLDGVGYTF
once,TRBD2,TRBV7-2,TRBJ2-7,14,TGTGCCAGCATGGAGGTAGCGGGAACGAAGGAGCAGTACTTC,CASMEVAGTKEQYF
NA,NA,TRBV6-4,TRBJ1-1,13,TGTGCCAGCAGGATCAGACCGAACACTGAAGCTTTCTTT,CASRIRPNTEAFF
NA,NA,TRBV2,TRBJ2-5,14,TGTGCCAGCAGTGGGCCCGGGGGTCAAGAGACCCAGTACTTC,CASSGPGGQETQYF
NA,NA,TRBV7-2,TRBJ1-1,13,TGTGCCAGCACGAGGACAGCGAACACTGAAGCTTTCTTT,CASTRTANTEAFF
NA,NA,TRBV6-1,TRBJ1-2,12,TGTGCCAGCAGTGAAGTACAGAATGGCTACACCTTC,CASSEVQNGYTF
NA,NA,TRBV9,TRBJ2-1,14,TGTGCCAGCAGCGTAGCGGGGGGCGACAATGAGCAGTTCTTC,CASSVAGGDNEQFF
NA,NA,TRBV4-1,TRBJ2-3,14,TGCGCCAGCAGCCCGACCAGGACTGCGAATACGCAGTATTTT,CASSPTRTANTQYF
NA,NA,TRBV19,TRBJ1-2,14,TGTGCCAGTAATTTGCCCGGGGAGGACTATGGCTACACCTTC,CASNLPGEDYGYTF
NA,TRBD2,TRBV28,TRBJ2-7,15,TGTGCCAGCAGTTTAAGCGGGACTGGCCTACGAGAGCAGTACTTC,CASSLSGTGLREQYF
few,NA,TRBV21-1,TRBJ1-5,13,TGTGCCAGCGGGACAGGGAGCAATCAGCCCCAGCATTTT,CASGTGSNQPQHF
NA,NA,TRBV4-1,TRBJ2-5,15,TGCGCCAGCAGCCAAGATGGTACATTCGGGCAGACCCAGTACTTC,CASSQDGTFGQTQYF
NA,TRBD2,TRBV30,TRBJ2-1,10,TGTGCCTGGAGTGGCGGGAGCCAGTTCTTC,CAWSGGSQFF
NA,NA,TRBV5-1,TRBJ2-3,15,TGCGCCAGCAGCTTGGCAGCGTTGAGCACAGATACGCAGTATTTT,CASSLAALSTDTQYF
NA,NA,TRBV25-1,TRBJ1-1,15,TGTGCCAGCAGTCAGGGTCGACAGGAGAACACTGAAGCTTTCTTT,CASSQGRQENTEAFF
NA,NA,TRBV2,TRBJ2-1,16,TGTGCCAGCAGTCTCCGGGTTTCGAGCTCCTACAATGAGCAGTTCTTC,CASSLRVSSSYNEQFF
NA,NA,TRBV4-1,TRBJ1-2,15,TGCGCCAGCAGCCAAGATCAGAGGGGGAACTATGGCTACACCTTC,CASSQDQRGNYGYTF
NA,TRBD2,TRBV2,TRBJ2-5,15,TGTGCCAGCAGTAGCGGGGTCGGCCACCAAGAGACCCAGTACTTC,CASSSGVGHQETQYF
NA,NA,TRBV4-1,TRBJ1-4,14,TGCGCCAGCAGCCAGACCGGGACTCAAGAAAAACTGTTTTTT,CASSQTGTQEKLFF
NA,TRBD1,TRBV28,TRBJ1-1,15,TGTGCCAGCAGTTTATCAGGGACAGCGAACACTGAAGCTTTCTTT,CASSLSGTANTEAFF
NA,NA,TRBV27,TRBJ1-5,14,TGTGCCAGCAGTTTGGGGATAGGCAATCAGCCCCAGCATTTT,CASSLGIGNQPQHF
NA,NA,TRBV5-5,TRBJ1-4,16,TGTGCCAGCAGCTTGGGCTTCGGGGGTACTAATGAAAAACTGTTTTTT,CASSLGFGGTNEKLFF
NA,NA,TRBV19,TRBJ2-5,13,TGTGCCAGTAGTAGTTCCGAGTGGGGGACCCAGTACTTC,CASSSSEWGTQYF
NA,NA,TRBV6-1,TRBJ1-4,15,TGTGCCAGCAGTCCACAGGTCACAAAAAATGAAAAACTGTTTTTT,CASSPQVTKNEKLFF
NA,NA,TRBV5-6,TRBJ1-2,14,TGTGCCAGCAGGACCAGGGCAAGGGGCTATGGCTACACCTTC,CASRTRARGYGYTF
NA,TRBD2,TRBV19,TRBJ2-3,15,TGTGCCAGTAGGGTCGGAGCGGGAGCAGCAGATACGCAGTATTTT,CASRVGAGAADTQYF
NA,NA,TRBV28,TRBJ1-2,11,TGTGCCAGCAGTCCCTCGGTAGGCTACACCTTC,CASSPSVGYTF
once,NA,TRBV11-2,TRBJ2-7,16,TGTGCCAGCAGCCTGCGCAACCGGGATTTACTTTACGAGCAGTACTTC,CASSLRNRDLLYEQYF
NA,NA,TRBV11-2,TRBJ1-6,14,TGTGCCAGCAGCGCGGTTACAGGACGTACACCCCTCCACTTT,CASSAVTGRTPLHF
NA,TRBD1,TRBV6-5,TRBJ1-1,15,TGTGCCAGCAGTGGACCTGGACAGGCAAACACTGAAGCTTTCTTT,CASSGPGQANTEAFF
NA,TRBD1,TRBV28,TRBJ2-7,15,TGTGCCAGCAGTTCCTTTGGACAGGGGCGTAACGAGCAGTACTTC,CASSSFGQGRNEQYF
NA,TRBD1,TRBV6-5,TRBJ1-4,16,TGTGCCAGCAGTTACTTACAGGGGATCTCTAATGAAAAACTGTTTTTT,CASSYLQGISNEKLFF
NA,NA,TRBV7-9,TRBJ2-7,15,TGTGCCAGCAGCCCCCACGGGCCAGGACCATACGAGCAGTACTTC,CASSPHGPGPYEQYF
once,TRBD1,TRBV4-1,TRBJ2-2,20,TGCGCCAGCAGCCAAGGGACAGGGGGAATGAATATCCCAAACACCGGGGAGCTGTTTTTT,CASSQGTGGMNIPNTGELFF
NA,NA,TRBV28,TRBJ1-5,15,TGTGCCAGCAACTTACCGGGGTCCGCCAATAGTCCCCAGCATTTT,CASNLPGSANSPQHF
NA,NA,TRBV19,TRBJ2-7,15,TGTGCCAGTAGTATAGATCGTCCAGGTAACTACGAGCAGTACTTC,CASSIDRPGNYEQYF